Below are 5 T cell receptor beta chains sequenced from a single sample in a study of shared clonotypes between healthy human individuals. The naive CD8 population came from CD45RO-negative cells selected for CCR7, without terminally differentiated effector memory CD45RA+ cells. Produced via immunoSEQ multiplex PCR; TCRdb's table is partial and in-frame only. Of under 2,000,000 clones in the sample, just under 95% were seen once. The sequencing input was naive CD8+ T cells sorted from blood. The receptor set was obtained from a man younger than 30 in good health.

This clone occurred once. The chain uses TRBV5-6 and TRBJ2-5, with 7 bases aligning to TRBD1. CDR1 and CDR2 from the germline V gene are SGHDT and YYEEEE. The J segment lost 3 bases and the V segment lost 5 bases, leaving 13 bases of the junction unmatched. The CDR3 is 16 amino acids. The CDR3 is CASRLDRATFKETQYF. The CDR3, as DNA: TGTGCCAGCAGGCTCGACAGGGCAACTTTCAAAGAGACCCAGTACTTC.

The gene calls are TRBV13 and TRBJ2-1, with D unresolved. Germline V gene data show CDR1 as PRHDT and CDR2 as FYEKMQ (reference sequence). The CDR3 runs to 15 residues. V lost 1 base and J 7 bases, leaving 14 bases between the germline ends. The chain's CDR3 is CASSLELARGNEQFF. The CDR3 coding sequence is TGTGCCAGCAGCTTAGAACTGGCGCGAGGAAATGAGCAGTTCTTC. The variable domain in full, with the rest retrieved from reference TRBV13 and TRBJ2-1, is AAGVIQSPRHLIKEKRETATLKCYPIPRHDTVYWYQQGPGQDPQFLISFYEKMQSDKGSIPDRFSAQQFSDYHSELNMSSLELGDSALYFCASSLELARGNEQFFGPGTRLTVL.

V usage is TRBV13 and J usage is TRBJ1-2, with D possibly TRBD1 on 5 matching bases. CDR3 size: 15 residues. Germline lookup yields CDR1 PRHDT and CDR2 FYEKMQ (reference sequence). V was clipped by 2 bases and J by 0 bases, with 10 bases between them. The CDR3 loop reads CASSLLDTPNYGYTF. Here the CDR3 DNA reads TGTGCCAGCAGCTTACTGGACACCCCTAACTATGGCTACACCTTC.

This chain joins TRBV4-1 and TRBJ1-1; D remains unclear. V lost 0 bases and J 4 bases, leaving 12 bases between the germline ends. This CDR3 region has 15 residues. CDR1 and CDR2 (germline): MGHRA, YSYEKL. In DNA form, the CDR3 reads TGCGCCAGCAGCCAAGATCCCTCGGCCGGCACTGAAGCTTTCTTT. Translation: CASSQDPSAGTEAFF.

In this sample, this clone turned up once. The rearrangement uses TRBV11-2 and TRBJ2-1; TRBD2 agrees at 7 bases. Germline V CDR1 and CDR2: SGHAT, FQNNGV. V shed 4 bases and J 0 bases; nucleotides not matched to a gene: 9. CDR3 size: 17 residues. The chain's CDR3 is CASSSTTGTNSYNEQFF. The CDR3 bases are TGTGCCAGCAGCTCCACGACCGGGACTAACTCCTACAATGAGCAGTTCTTC.